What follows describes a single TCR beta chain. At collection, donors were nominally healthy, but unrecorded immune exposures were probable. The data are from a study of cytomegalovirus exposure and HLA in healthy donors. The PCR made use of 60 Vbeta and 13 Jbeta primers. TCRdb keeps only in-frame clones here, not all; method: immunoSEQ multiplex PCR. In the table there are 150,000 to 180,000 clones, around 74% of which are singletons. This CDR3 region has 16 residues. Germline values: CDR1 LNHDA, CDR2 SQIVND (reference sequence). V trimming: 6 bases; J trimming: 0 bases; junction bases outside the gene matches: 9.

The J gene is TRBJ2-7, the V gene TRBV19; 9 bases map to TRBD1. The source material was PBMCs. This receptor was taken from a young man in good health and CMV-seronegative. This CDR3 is CASSRTGGSSSYEQYF. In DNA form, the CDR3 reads TGTGCCAGTAGCCGAACAGGGGGCTCTAGCTCCTACGAGCAGTACTTC.